A selection of T cell receptor beta chains follows, all from one sample in a study of shared clonotypes between healthy human individuals. Only in-frame clones appear in the TCRdb table, and some are missing; sequencing was by immunoSEQ multiplex PCR. The sample shows 1.5 million to 1.9 million clones, approximately 98% of them seen only once. Sequenced: naive CD4+ T cells sorted from blood. The source is a man under 40 in good health. Each CDR3 is given with its conserved first and last residue. A D gene is named only where the DNA matches it firmly.

j_call d_call v_call cdr3_nt cdr3_aa
TRBJ2-2 TRBD2 TRBV9 TGTGCCAGCAGTCGGGAGGGCAACACCGGGGAGCTGTTTTTT CASSREGNTGELFF
TRBJ2-4 TRBD1 TRBV18 TGTGCCAGCTCACCACTTGGGACAGGAGTCAAAAACATTCAGTACTTC CASSPLGTGVKNIQYF
TRBJ1-5 NA TRBV6-1 TGTGCCAGCGACCAAAGGGACAATCAGCCCCAGCATTTT CASDQRDNQPQHF
TRBJ1-3 NA TRBV18 TGTGCCAGCTCACCGAGAAGATTCTCTGGAAACACCATATATTTT CASSPRRFSGNTIYF
TRBJ2-3 TRBD1 TRBV28 TGTGCCAGCAGTTGGTTTAGGGGGCGGGTAGATACGCAGTATTTT CASSWFRGRVDTQYF
TRBJ2-7 NA TRBV6-5 TGTGCCAGCAGTTACCGGCCCCATCCCTACGAGCAGTACTTC CASSYRPHPYEQYF
TRBJ2-3 NA TRBV6-1 TGTGCCAGCAGTGACCCACAGGGACCGTCTAGCACAGATACGCAGTATTTT CASSDPQGPSSTDTQYF
TRBJ1-2 NA TRBV28 TGTGCCAGCAGTTTCTCCAGGGGCGCTTGGGGCTACACCTTC CASSFSRGAWGYTF
TRBJ2-7 NA TRBV11-3 TGTGCCAGCAGCTCAACCCAAGGAGGCGAGCAGTACTTC CASSSTQGGEQYF
TRBJ2-3 TRBD2 TRBV9 TGTGCCAGCAGCGTAGGCACTAGCGGGAGGGCCACAGATACGCAGTATTTT CASSVGTSGRATDTQYF
TRBJ1-2 TRBD1 TRBV10-3 TGTGCCACCATTCCCCGGGACAGGGGGCTCCCGGATGGCTACACCTTC CATIPRDRGLPDGYTF